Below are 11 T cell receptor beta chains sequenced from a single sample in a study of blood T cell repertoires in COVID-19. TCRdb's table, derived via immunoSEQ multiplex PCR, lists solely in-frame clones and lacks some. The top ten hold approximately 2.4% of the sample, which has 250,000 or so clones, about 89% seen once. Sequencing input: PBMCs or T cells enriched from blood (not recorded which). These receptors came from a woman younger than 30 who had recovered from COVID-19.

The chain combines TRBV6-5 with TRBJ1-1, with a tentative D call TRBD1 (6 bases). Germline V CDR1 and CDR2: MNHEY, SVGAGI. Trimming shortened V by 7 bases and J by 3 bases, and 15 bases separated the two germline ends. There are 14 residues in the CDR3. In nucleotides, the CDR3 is TGTGCCAGCATCAAGTTCAGGGGAGACACTGAAGCTTTCTTT. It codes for CASIKFRGDTEAFF.

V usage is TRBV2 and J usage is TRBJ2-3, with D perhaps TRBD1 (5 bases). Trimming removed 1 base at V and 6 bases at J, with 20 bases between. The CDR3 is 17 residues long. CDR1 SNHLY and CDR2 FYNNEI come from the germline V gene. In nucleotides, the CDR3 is TGTGCCAGCAGTGAAGGGGTCAGGGTAATAGTGCGGGATACGCAGTATTTT. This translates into CASSEGVRVIVRDTQYF.

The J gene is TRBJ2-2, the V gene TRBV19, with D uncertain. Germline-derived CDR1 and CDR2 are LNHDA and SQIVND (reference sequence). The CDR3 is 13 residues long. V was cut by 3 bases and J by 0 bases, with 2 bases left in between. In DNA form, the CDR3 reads TGTGCCAGTAGTATCACGAACACCGGGGAGCTGTTTTTT. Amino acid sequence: CASSITNTGELFF. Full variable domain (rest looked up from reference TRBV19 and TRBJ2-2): DGGITQSPKYLFRKEGQNVTLSCEQNLNHDAMYWYRQDPGQGLRLIYYSQIVNDFQKGDIAEGYSVSREKKESFPLTVTSAQKNPTAFYLCASSITNTGELFFGEGSRLTVL.

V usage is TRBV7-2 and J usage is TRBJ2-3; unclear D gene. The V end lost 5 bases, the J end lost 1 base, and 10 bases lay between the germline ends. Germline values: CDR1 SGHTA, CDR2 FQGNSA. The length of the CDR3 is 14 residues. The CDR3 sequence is CASSATRGTDTQYF. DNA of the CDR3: TGTGCCAGCAGCGCCACTCGAGGCACAGATACGCAGTATTTT.

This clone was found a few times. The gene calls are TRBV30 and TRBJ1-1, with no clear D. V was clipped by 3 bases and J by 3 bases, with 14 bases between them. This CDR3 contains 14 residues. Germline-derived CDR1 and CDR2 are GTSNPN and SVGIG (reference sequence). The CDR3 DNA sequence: TGTGCCTGGAGCGATACGGACTGGGACACTGAAGCTTTCTTT. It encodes CAWSDTDWDTEAFF. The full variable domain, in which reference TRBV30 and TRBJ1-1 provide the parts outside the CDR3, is SQTIHQWPATLVQPVGSPLSLECTVEGTSNPNLYWYRQAAGRGLQLLFYSVGIGQISSEVPQNLSASRPQDRQFILSSKKLLLSDSGFYLCAWSDTDWDTEAFFGQGTRLTVV.

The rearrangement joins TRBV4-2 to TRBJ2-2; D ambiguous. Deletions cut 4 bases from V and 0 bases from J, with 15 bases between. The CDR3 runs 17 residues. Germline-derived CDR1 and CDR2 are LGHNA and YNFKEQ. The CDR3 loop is CASSLPRAGSNTGELFF. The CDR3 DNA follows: TGTGCCAGCAGCCTCCCCCGCGCCGGGTCGAACACCGGGGAGCTGTTTTTT.

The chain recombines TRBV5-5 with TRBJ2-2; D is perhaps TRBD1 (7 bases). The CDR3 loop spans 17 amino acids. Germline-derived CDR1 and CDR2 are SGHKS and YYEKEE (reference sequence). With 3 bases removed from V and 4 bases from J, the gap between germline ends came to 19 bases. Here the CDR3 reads CASSSRGKGAGTGELFF. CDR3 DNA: TGTGCCAGCAGCTCACGGGGGAAGGGGGCGGGCACCGGGGAGCTGTTTTTT.

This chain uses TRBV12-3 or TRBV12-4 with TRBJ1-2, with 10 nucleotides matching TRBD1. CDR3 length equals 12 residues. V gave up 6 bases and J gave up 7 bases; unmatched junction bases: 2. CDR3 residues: CASRGDRGGYTF. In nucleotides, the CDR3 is TGTGCCAGCAGGGGGGACAGGGGTGGCTACACCTTC.

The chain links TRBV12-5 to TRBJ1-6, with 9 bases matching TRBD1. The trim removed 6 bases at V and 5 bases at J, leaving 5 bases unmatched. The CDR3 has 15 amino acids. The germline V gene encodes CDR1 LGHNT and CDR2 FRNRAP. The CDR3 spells CASGPGTGNNSPLHF. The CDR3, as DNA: TGTGCTAGTGGGCCCGGGACAGGGAATAATTCACCCCTCCACTTT.

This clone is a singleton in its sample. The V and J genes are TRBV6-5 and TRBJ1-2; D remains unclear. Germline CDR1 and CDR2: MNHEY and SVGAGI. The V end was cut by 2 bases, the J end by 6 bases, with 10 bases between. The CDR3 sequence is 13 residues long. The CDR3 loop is CASSYKLLDGYTF. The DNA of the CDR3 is TGTGCCAGCAGTTACAAGCTACTCGATGGCTACACCTTC.

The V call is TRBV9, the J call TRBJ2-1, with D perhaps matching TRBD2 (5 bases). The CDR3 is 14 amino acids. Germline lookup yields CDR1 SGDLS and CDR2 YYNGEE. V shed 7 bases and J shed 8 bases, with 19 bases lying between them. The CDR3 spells CASGKLAGYDEQFF. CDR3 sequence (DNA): TGTGCCAGCGGAAAGCTAGCTGGGTACGATGAGCAGTTCTTC.